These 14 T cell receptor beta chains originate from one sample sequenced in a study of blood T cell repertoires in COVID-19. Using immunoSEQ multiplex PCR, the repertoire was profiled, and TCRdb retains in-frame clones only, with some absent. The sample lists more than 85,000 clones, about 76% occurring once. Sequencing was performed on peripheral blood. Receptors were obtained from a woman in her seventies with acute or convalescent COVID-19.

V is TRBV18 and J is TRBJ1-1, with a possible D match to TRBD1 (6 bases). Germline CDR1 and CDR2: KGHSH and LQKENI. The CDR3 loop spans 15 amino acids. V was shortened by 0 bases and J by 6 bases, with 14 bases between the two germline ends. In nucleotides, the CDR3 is TGTGCCAGCTCACCACCGTCAATAGGGGGGGCTGAAGCTTTCTTT. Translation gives CASSPPSIGGAEAFF.

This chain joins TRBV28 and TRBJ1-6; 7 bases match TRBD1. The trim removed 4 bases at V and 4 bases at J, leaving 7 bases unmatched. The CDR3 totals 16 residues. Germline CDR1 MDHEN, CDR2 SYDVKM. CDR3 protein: CASSSYRGRYNSPLHF. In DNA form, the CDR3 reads TGTGCCAGCAGTTCATACAGGGGAAGGTATAATTCACCCCTCCACTTT. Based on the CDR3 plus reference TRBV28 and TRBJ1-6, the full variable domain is DVKVTQSSRYLVKRTGEKVFLECVQDMDHENMFWYRQDPGLGLRLIYFSYDVKMKEKGDIPEGYSVSREKKERFSLILESASTNQTSMYLCASSSYRGRYNSPLHFGNGTRLTVT.

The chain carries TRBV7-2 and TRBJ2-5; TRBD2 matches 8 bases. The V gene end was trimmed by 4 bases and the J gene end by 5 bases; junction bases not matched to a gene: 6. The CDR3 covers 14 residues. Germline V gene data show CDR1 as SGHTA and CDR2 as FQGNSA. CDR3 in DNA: TGTGCCAGCAGCTCTCAAGGCGGGGGGGAGACCCAGTACTTC. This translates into CASSSQGGGETQYF.

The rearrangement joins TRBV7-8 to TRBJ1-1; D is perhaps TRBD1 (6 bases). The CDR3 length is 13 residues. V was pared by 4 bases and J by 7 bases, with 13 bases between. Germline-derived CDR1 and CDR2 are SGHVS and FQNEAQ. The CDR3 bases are TGTGCCAGCAGCTCTGGACAGTTAAATGAAGCTTTCTTT. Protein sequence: CASSSGQLNEAFF.

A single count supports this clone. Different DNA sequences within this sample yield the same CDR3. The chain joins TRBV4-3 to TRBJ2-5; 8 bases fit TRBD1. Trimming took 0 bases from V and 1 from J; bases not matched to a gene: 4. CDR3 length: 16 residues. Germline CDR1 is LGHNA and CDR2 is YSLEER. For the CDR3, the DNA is TGCGCCAGCAGCCAAGACCTCGGACAGGGCCAAGAGACCCAGTACTTC. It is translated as CASSQDLGQGQETQYF.

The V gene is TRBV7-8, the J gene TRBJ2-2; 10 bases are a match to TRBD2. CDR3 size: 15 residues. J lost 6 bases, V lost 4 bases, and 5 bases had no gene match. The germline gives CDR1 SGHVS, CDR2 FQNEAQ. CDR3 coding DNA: TGTGCCAGCAGCTCAGCGGGGGGGCCCCCCGGGGAGCTGTTTTTT. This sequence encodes CASSSAGGPPGELFF.

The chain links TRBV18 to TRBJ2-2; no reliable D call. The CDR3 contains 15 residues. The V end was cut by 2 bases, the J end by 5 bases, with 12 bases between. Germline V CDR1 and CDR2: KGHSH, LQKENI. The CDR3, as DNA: TGTGCCAGCTCACCAATTCTGACTCAAACCGGGGAGCTGTTTTTT. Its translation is CASSPILTQTGELFF.

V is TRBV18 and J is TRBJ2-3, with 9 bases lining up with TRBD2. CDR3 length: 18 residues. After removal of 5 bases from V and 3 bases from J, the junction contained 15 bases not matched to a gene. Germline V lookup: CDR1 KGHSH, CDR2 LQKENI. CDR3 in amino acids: CASSTGLGAGGVTDTQYF. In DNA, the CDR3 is TGTGCCAGCTCAACGGGACTCGGAGCGGGGGGAGTAACAGATACGCAGTATTTT.

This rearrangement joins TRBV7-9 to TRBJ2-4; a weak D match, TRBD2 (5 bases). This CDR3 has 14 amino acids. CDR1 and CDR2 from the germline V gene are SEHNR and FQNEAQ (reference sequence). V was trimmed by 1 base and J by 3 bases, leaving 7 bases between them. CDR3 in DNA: TGTGCCAGCAGCTTAGACAGCGGCAAAAACATTCAGTACTTC. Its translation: CASSLDSGKNIQYF.

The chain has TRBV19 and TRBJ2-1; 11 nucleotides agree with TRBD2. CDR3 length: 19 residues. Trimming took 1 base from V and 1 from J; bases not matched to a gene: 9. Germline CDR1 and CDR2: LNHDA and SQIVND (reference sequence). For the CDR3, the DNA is TGTGCCAGTAGTATAGGGGGGACGGGACTAGCGGCTTCCTACAATGAGCAGTTCTTC. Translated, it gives CASSIGGTGLAASYNEQFF.

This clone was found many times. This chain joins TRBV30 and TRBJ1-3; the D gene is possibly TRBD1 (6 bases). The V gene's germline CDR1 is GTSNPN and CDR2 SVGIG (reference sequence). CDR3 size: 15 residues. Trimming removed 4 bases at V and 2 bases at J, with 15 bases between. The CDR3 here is CAWKAAGAPGNTIYF. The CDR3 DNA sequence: TGTGCCTGGAAGGCGGCAGGGGCGCCTGGAAACACCATATATTTT.

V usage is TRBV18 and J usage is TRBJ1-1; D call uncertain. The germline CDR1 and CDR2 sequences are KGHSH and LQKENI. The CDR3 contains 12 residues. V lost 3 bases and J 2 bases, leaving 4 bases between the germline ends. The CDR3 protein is CASSPYNTEAFF. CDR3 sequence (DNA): TGTGCCAGCTCACCCTACAACACTGAAGCTTTCTTT.

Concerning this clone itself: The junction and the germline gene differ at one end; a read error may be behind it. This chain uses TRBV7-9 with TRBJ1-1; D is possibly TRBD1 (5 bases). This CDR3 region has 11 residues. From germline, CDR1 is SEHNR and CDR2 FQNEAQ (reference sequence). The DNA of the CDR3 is TGTGCCAGCAGTTTAGGGGAGAGAGCTTTCTTT. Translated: CASSLGERAFF.

CDR3: CASSFPGTRRNTIYF. The CDR3 DNA sequence: TGTGCCAGCAGCTTTCCCGGGACACGGCGAAACACCATATATTTT. The rearrangement links TRBV7-2 to TRBJ1-3; the D gene is possibly TRBD1 (6 bases). The CDR3 runs to 15 residues. CDR1 is SGHTA and CDR2 is FQGNSA in the germline V gene. V was shortened by 3 bases and J by 5 bases, with 14 bases between the two germline ends.